This paragraph covers one T cell receptor (beta chain) sequence. The table came from immunoSEQ multiplex PCR; TCRdb's copy has only in-frame clones and leaves some out. The sample has 150,000 to 200,000 clones, about 86% seen once; the top ten hold over 0.85%. The data were obtained in a study of blood T cell repertoires in COVID-19. At the level of the study: Nucleic acid was either cDNA or gDNA, and it came from T cells, B-cell-depleted T cells, or PBMCs.

The CDR3 totals 22 residues. The receptor comes from a man between 18 and 35 years old with acute or convalescent COVID-19. J is TRBJ2-2 and V is TRBV21-1; TRBD2 is the table's D call and was not checked against the DNA. TRBV21-1 is an annotated pseudogene. The sample comprised peripheral blood. The DNA for the CDR3 is TGTGCCAGCAGCAAAAATCCCCCTTGGACTCAAATTCCAAGGATGTACACCGGGGAGCTGTTTTTT. As protein: CASSKNPPWTQIPRMYTGELFF.